This T cell receptor (beta chain) was sequenced during a study of CD8 T cells in Susac syndrome. Random hexamers were used to reverse transcribe an amount of about 0.5 to 1 ug RNA. Via MiXCR, TCRdb re-called the immunoSEQ multiplex PCR reads, giving one row per CDR3 protein. The repertoire holds more than 200,000 distinct CDR3 sequences, just over 90% seen once, with 0.065% to 0.08% in the top ten. The CD8+ and CD4+ T cells were isolated magnetically using a negative isolation approach, whereas the TEMRA cells were enriched by FACS. Germline CDR1 and CDR2: SQVTM and ANQGSEA. J was trimmed by 8 bases and V by 6 bases; bases with no gene match: 8. The CDR3 loop spans 12 amino acids.

This TCR derives from a human donor with multiple sclerosis. Sample: CD4+ T cells from PBMCs. J is TRBJ1-2 and V is TRBV29-1; 8 bases are shared with TRBD1. CDR3 sequence (DNA): TGCAGCGTAACCCCGACAGGGGAGGGCTACACCTTC. Residues: CSVTPTGEGYTF.